This T cell receptor beta chain was found in a study of persistence of HIV-infected CD4 T cells. Cells were stimulated with overlapping HIV-1 Gag 15-mer peptides. Sorting selected CD4+ T cells upregulating both CD40 ligand and CD69. On this clone itself: The target antigen is unknown. Additional DNA sequences in this sample encode the identical CDR3.

V lost 4 bases and J lost 0, with 10 bases in between. CDR3 size: 15 residues. Germline loops: CDR1 LGHDT, CDR2 YNNKEL (reference sequence). The libraries were made with immunoSEQ version 4 in survey mode. Sequencing was performed with immunoSEQ multiplex PCR; in TCRdb, only in-frame clones are kept and a portion is missing. The sample lists under 40,000 clones, approximately 66% occurring once. This chain uses TRBV3-1 (or the pseudogene TRBV3-2) with TRBJ2-1; D is tentatively TRBD1 or TRBD2 (5 bases each). The sequencing used CD4+ T cells sorted from PBMCs after roughly 17-hour stimulation, collected from a patient who received antiretroviral therapy. The source of this sequence is an adult man with HIV who was CMV-seropositive. The CDR3 loop reads CASSPSGASYNEQFF. The CDR3 bases are TGTGCCAGCAGCCCCTCCGGGGCCTCCTACAATGAGCAGTTCTTC.